A selection of T cell receptor beta chains follows, all from one sample in a study of T cell responses to AZD1222 COVID-19 vaccine. Sequenced by immunoSEQ multiplex PCR; TCRdb stores in-frame clones only, minus some. Of 110,000 or so clones in the sample, 88% were seen once. The sequenced sample was peripheral blood, obtained 28 days after the second AZD1222 dose. The receptors here all came from an adult who received the AZD1222 COVID-19 vaccine. Each CDR3 is given with its conserved first and last residue. The D gene is left open where the match is weak. Expanded clones get a size class; other rows say once, few or many, or leave the size out.

TRBJ1-2 NA TRBV29-1 TRBD1 CSGSTGGDYGYTF TGCAGCGGTTCAACAGGGGGTGACTATGGCTACACCTTC
TRBJ2-5 NA TRBV21-1 NA CASSAPGEETQYF TGTGCCAGCAGCGCCCCAGGGGAAGAGACCCAGTACTTC
TRBJ1-1 NA TRBV27 NA CASSPGWEGLGTEAFF TGTGCCAGCAGTCCGGGGTGGGAGGGGTTGGGCACTGAAGCTTTCTTT
TRBJ2-3 NA TRBV29-1 NA CSVGPGGSTDTQYF TGCAGCGTTGGTCCAGGAGGTAGCACAGATACGCAGTATTTT
TRBJ2-3 NA TRBV7-2 TRBD2 CASSFGAGATTDTQYF TGTGCCAGCAGCTTCGGAGCGGGGGCCACCACAGATACGCAGTATTTT
TRBJ1-1 NA TRBV5-1 NA CASSLQYMNTEAFF TGCGCCAGCAGCTTGCAGTATATGAACACTGAAGCTTTCTTT
TRBJ1-2 NA TRBV28 NA CASSRDRNYGYTF TGTGCCAGCAGTCGCGATCGGAACTATGGCTACACCTTC
TRBJ2-7 few TRBV4-3 NA CASSQDRGVGYEQYF TGCGCCAGCAGCCAAGACAGGGGAGTAGGTTACGAGCAGTACTTC
TRBJ1-5 once TRBV19 NA CASGTSPQPQHF TGTGCCAGTGGGACGTCCCCGCAGCCCCAGCATTTT
TRBJ2-3 NA TRBV10-3 NA CAISESGGAADTQYF TGTGCCATCAGTGAGTCTGGGGGGGCGGCAGATACGCAGTATTTT
TRBJ1-2 NA TRBV7-9 NA CASSTNTGVGYTF TGTGCCAGCAGCACCAACACGGGCGTAGGCTACACCTTC
TRBJ2-3 NA TRBV21-1 NA CASSKVELAGVSTDTQYF TGTGCCAGCAGCAAAGTCGAGCTAGCGGGGGTTAGCACAGATACGCAGTATTTT
TRBJ2-5 NA TRBV24-1 NA CATSDLETQYF TGTGCCACCAGTGATTTGGAGACCCAGTACTTC
TRBJ2-7 NA TRBV5-5 NA CASSLFGNSYEQYF TGTGCCAGCAGCTTGTTTGGCAACTCCTACGAGCAGTACTTC
TRBJ1-4 NA TRBV5-6 NA CASSLLLGAQGEKLFF TGTGCCAGCAGCTTGTTATTGGGGGCCCAAGGTGAAAAACTGTTTTTT
TRBJ1-4 NA TRBV6-4 NA CASSEVRGRTAVFSKLFF TGTGCCAGCAGTGAAGTACGGGGCCGGACGGCGGTTTTCTCGAAACTGTTTTTT
TRBJ2-2 NA TRBV27 NA CASNNGGLGGELFF TGTGCCAGCAACAACGGGGGGCTAGGAGGGGAGCTGTTTTTT
TRBJ1-2 NA TRBV6-5 NA CASSQDGASYGYTF TGTGCCAGCAGCCAGGACGGAGCCTCGTATGGCTACACCTTC
TRBJ2-1 NA TRBV19 TRBD1 CASRDRGTNEQFF TGTGCCAGTCGGGACAGGGGCACCAATGAGCAGTTCTTC
TRBJ1-3 NA TRBV6-5 TRBD1 CASSYSQGAGNTIYF TGTGCCAGCAGTTACTCCCAGGGGGCTGGAAACACCATATATTTT
TRBJ1-1 NA TRBV2 NA CASRVRTVNTEAFF TGTGCCAGCAGAGTCAGAACAGTGAACACTGAAGCTTTCTTT
TRBJ1-2 NA TRBV11-2 TRBD1 CASSLEGQSFYGYTF TGTGCCAGCAGCTTAGAGGGACAGAGTTTCTATGGCTACACCTTC
TRBJ2-1 NA TRBV6-2/TRBV6-3 NA CASSSDSFSSYNEQFF TGTGCCAGCAGTTCAGACTCTTTCAGCTCCTACAATGAGCAGTTCTTC
TRBJ1-1 NA TRBV28 TRBD1 CASRSGTGFATNTEAFF TGTGCCAGCAGGTCCGGGACAGGTTTCGCCACGAACACTGAAGCTTTCTTT
TRBJ1-2 NA TRBV27 TRBD1 CASSFTGQGVFGGYTF TGTGCCAGCAGTTTTACAGGGCAGGGGGTATTCGGTGGCTACACCTTC
TRBJ1-2 NA TRBV7-9 TRBD1 CASSYGQGGRYGYTF TGTGCCAGCAGCTACGGACAGGGAGGGAGGTATGGCTACACCTTC
TRBJ2-3 NA TRBV6-5 NA CASPLGQSPRDTQYF TGTGCCAGTCCCCTTGGACAGTCACCTCGGGATACGCAGTATTTT
TRBJ1-1 NA TRBV28 NA CASSFPTGNPEAFF TGTGCCAGCAGCTTCCCGACAGGTAACCCTGAAGCTTTCTTT
TRBJ2-1 NA TRBV5-1 TRBD1 CASSLGGTGVNEQFF TGCGCCAGCAGCTTGGGTGGGACAGGGGTCAATGAGCAGTTCTTC
TRBJ2-3 NA TRBV2 TRBD2 CASRDAAGGGTDTQYF TGTGCCAGCAGAGATGCAGCGGGGGGAGGCACAGATACGCAGTATTTT
TRBJ2-1 NA TRBV6-4 TRBD1 CASSESDRESNEQFF TGTGCCAGCAGTGAGTCGGACAGGGAGTCCAATGAGCAGTTCTTC
TRBJ1-2 NA TRBV5-4 NA CASSSPQGDGYTF TGTGCCAGCAGCTCCCCACAGGGAGACGGCTACACCTTC
TRBJ2-7 NA TRBV14 NA CASSQPGLAYEQYF TGTGCCAGCAGCCAGCCCGGATTAGCCTACGAGCAGTACTTC
TRBJ1-2 NA TRBV19 NA CASKARTEYGYTF TGTGCCAGTAAAGCGAGGACAGAATATGGCTACACCTTC
TRBJ1-3 NA TRBV9 NA CASNPWDGSGNTIYF TGTGCCAGCAACCCTTGGGACGGCTCTGGAAACACCATATATTTT
TRBJ2-2 NA TRBV5-1 NA CASSLTPSWELFF TGCGCCAGCAGCTTAACCCCCAGCTGGGAGCTGTTTTTT
TRBJ1-5 few TRBV4-1 NA CASSTTAYSNQPQHF TGCGCCAGCAGTACAACAGCATATAGCAATCAGCCCCAGCATTTT
TRBJ2-5 NA TRBV5-4 NA CASSLDDRPQETQYF TGTGCCAGCAGCTTGGATGACAGACCACAAGAGACCCAGTACTTC
TRBJ1-1 NA TRBV28 NA CASSSELNTEAFF TGTGCCAGCAGTTCAGAATTGAACACTGAAGCTTTCTTT
TRBJ1-2 NA TRBV19 TRBD1 CASSIAGTGRSYGYTF TGTGCCAGTAGTATAGCCGGGACAGGGAGAAGCTATGGCTACACCTTC